The clone carrying this TCR beta chain was picked up a small number of times. This CDR3 is 15 amino acids long. V lost 4 bases to trimming and J lost 3 bases; unmatched junction nucleotides: 6. The germline CDR1 and CDR2 sequences are SEHNR and FQNEAQ (reference sequence). The entry originates in a study of blood T cell repertoires in COVID-19. The wider study: Spain, Italy and the United States supplied samples that represented acute and convalescent COVID-19. PBMCs, B-cell-depleted T cells, or T cells were the source of the cDNA or gDNA that made up the material.

The authors' processing: Amplification from reference gene primers served as the basis for estimated nucleated cell counts. Only in-frame clones appear in the TCRdb table, and some are missing; sequencing was by immunoSEQ multiplex PCR. V and J calls and clone size are as listed in that table; D and trimming were resolved from the DNA. The sample consists of about 270,000 clones, roughly nine tenths of them appearing once. Material for sequencing was peripheral blood. The clonotype was recovered from a man in his forties or fifties with acute or convalescent COVID-19. The rearrangement joins TRBV7-9 to TRBJ1-1, with TRBD1 identical over 9 bases. The CDR3 bases are TGTGCCAGCAGCTACCGACAGGGGGTGGACACTGAAGCTTTCTTT. This encodes CASSYRQGVDTEAFF.